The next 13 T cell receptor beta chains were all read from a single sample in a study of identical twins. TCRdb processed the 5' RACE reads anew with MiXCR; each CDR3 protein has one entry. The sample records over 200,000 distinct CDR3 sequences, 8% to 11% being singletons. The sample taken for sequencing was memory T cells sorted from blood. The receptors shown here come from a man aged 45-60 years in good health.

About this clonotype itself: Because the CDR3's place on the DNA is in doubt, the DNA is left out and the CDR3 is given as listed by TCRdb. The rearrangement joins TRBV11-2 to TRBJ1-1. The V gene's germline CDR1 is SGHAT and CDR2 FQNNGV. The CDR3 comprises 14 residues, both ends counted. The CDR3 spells CASSPTPSGTEAFF.

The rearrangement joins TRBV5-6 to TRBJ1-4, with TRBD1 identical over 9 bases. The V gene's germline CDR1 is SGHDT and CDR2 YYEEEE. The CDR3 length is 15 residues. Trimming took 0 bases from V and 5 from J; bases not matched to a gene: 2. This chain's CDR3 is CASSLVGQGNEKLFF. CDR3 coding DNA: TGTGCCAGCAGCTTGGTGGGACAGGGAAATGAAAAACTGTTTTTT.

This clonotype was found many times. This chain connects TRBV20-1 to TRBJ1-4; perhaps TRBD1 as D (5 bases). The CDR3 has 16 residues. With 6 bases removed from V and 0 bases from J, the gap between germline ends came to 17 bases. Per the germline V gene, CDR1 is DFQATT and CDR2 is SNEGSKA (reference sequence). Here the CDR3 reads CSAPPGQNATNEKLFF. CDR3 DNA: TGCAGTGCGCCCCCGGGGCAGAACGCAACTAATGAAAAACTGTTTTTT.

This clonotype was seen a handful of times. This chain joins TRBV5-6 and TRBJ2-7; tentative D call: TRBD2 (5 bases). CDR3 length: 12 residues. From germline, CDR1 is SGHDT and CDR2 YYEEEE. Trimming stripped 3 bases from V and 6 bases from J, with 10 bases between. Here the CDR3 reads CASSWRNGEQYF. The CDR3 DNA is TGTGCCAGCAGCTGGAGGAATGGCGAGCAGTACTTC.

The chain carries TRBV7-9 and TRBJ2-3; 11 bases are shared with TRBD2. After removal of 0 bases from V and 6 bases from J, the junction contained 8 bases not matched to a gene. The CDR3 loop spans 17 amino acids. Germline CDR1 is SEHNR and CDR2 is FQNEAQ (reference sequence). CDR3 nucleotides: TGTGCCAGCAGCTTAGCGGGGAGACTAGCGGGAACCGATACGCAGTATTTT. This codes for CASSLAGRLAGTDTQYF.

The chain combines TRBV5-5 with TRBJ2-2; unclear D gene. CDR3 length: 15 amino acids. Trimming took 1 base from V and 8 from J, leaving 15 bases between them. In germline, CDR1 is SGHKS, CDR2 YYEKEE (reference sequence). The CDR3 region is CASSLTDPSGGELFF. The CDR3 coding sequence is TGTGCCAGCAGCTTGACAGACCCTTCAGGAGGGGAGCTGTTTTTT.

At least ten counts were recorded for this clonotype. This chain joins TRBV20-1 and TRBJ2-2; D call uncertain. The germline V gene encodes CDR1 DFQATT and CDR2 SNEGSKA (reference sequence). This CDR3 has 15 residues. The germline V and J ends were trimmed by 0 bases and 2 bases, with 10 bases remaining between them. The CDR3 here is CSARDRAPNTGELFF. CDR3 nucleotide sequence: TGCAGTGCTAGAGATAGAGCCCCAAACACCGGGGAGCTGTTTTTT.

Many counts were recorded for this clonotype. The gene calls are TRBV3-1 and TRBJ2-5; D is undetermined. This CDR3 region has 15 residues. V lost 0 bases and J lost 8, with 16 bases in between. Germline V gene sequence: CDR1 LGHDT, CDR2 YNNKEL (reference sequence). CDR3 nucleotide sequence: TGTGCCAGCAGCCAAGACCGGTCTTGGCCCATCACCCAGTACTTC. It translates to CASSQDRSWPITQYF.

The CDR3 bases are TGTGCCAGCAGCCCGCGGCCGGTAAAGACTGAAGCTTTCTTT. The encoded protein is CASSPRPVKTEAFF. V usage is TRBV9 and J usage is TRBJ1-1; D uncertain. The CDR3 is 14 residues long. Trimming removed 4 bases from V and 5 bases from J, with 15 bases in between. Per germline, CDR1 SGDLS and CDR2 YYNGEE.

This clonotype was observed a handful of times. The CDR3, as DNA: TGCAGCGTTGAAAGGGAGGGCGGTTATGGCTACACCTTC. Its protein is CSVEREGGYGYTF. V is TRBV29-1 and J is TRBJ1-2; D is unresolved. Per germline, CDR1 SQVTM and CDR2 ANQGSEA. The CDR3 sequence is 13 residues long. V lost 2 bases and J lost 5, with 12 bases in between.

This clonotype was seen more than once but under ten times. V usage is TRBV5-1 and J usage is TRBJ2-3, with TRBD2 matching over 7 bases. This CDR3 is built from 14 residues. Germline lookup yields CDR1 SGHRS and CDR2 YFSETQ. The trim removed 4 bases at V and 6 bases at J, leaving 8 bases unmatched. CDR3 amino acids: CASSARTSQDTQYF. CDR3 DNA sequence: TGCGCCAGCAGCGCCCGGACTAGTCAGGATACGCAGTATTTT. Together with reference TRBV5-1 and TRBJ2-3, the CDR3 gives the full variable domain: KAGVTQTPRYLIKTRGQQVTLSCSPISGHRSVSWYQQTPGQGLQFLFEYFSETQRNKGNFPGRFSGRQFSNSRSEMNVSTLELGDSALYLCASSARTSQDTQYFGPGTRLTVL.

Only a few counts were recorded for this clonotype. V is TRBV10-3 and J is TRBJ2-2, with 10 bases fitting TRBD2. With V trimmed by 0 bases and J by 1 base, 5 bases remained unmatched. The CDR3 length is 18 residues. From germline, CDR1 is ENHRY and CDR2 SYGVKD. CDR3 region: CAISESLAGAQNTGELFF. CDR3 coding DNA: TGTGCCATCAGTGAGTCCCTAGCGGGGGCCCAGAACACCGGGGAGCTGTTTTTT.

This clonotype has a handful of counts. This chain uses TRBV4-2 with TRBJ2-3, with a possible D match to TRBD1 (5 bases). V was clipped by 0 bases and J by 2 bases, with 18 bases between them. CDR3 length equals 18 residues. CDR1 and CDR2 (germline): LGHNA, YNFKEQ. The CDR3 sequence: CASSQELSWGRNTDTQYF. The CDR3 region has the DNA TGTGCCAGCAGCCAAGAATTGTCCTGGGGCAGAAACACAGATACGCAGTATTTT.